One sample yielded the 25 T cell receptor beta chains listed below, sequenced in a study of cytomegalovirus exposure and HLA in healthy donors. Amplification used 60 Vbeta primers and 13 Jbeta primers. Profiling relied on immunoSEQ multiplex PCR, and the TCRdb table lists in-frame clones only, not all of them. The data contain some 200,000 clones, about 80% of them singletons. Sequenced input: PBMCs. The receptor set was obtained from a man aged 18-30 years in good health and CMV-seronegative.

With regard to this clone: Other DNA sequences in the same sample also yield this CDR3. The chain is built from TRBV5-1 and TRBJ2-7, with 13 bases identical to TRBD2. CDR1 is SGHRS, CDR2 YFSETQ, per germline. The length of the CDR3 is 16 residues. The junction had 6 bases not matched to a gene; V was cut back by 5 bases and J by 1 base. In DNA form, the CDR3 reads TGCGCCAGCAGTTCTGGACTAGCGGGAGCATCCTACGAGCAGTACTTC. Its protein product is CASSSGLAGASYEQYF. The full variable domain, rest sourced from reference TRBV5-1 and TRBJ2-7, is KAGVTQTPRYLIKTRGQQVTLSCSPISGHRSVSWYQQTPGQGLQFLFEYFSETQRNKGNFPGRFSGRQFSNSRSEMNVSTLELGDSALYLCASSSGLAGASYEQYFGPGTRLTVT.

This clone showed up just a few times. The genes are TRBV27 and TRBJ2-1, with 7 bases that match TRBD1. Germline V lookup: CDR1 MNHEY, CDR2 SMNVEV (reference sequence). The junction had 9 bases not matched to a gene; V was cut back by 7 bases and J by 3 bases. This CDR3 is built from 15 residues. The DNA of the CDR3 is TGTGCCAGCAACACCCAGGGGGTGAACTACAATGAGCAGTTCTTC. Protein: CASNTQGVNYNEQFF.

The chain recombines TRBV7-9 with TRBJ2-3; 10 bases match TRBD2. Germline lookup yields CDR1 SEHNR and CDR2 FQNEAQ (reference sequence). The CDR3 is 16 amino acids. Trimming at V came to 4 bases and at J to 0 bases, leaving 4 bases not matched to a gene. This CDR3 reads CASSSVAGGSTDTQYF. The CDR3 DNA is TGTGCCAGCAGCTCCGTAGCGGGAGGCAGCACAGATACGCAGTATTTT.

The gene calls are TRBV9 and TRBJ2-7; TRBD1 agrees at 7 bases. Germline values: CDR1 SGDLS, CDR2 YYNGEE. The V segment lost 4 bases and the J segment 2 bases; nucleotides outside the gene matches: 3. The CDR3 runs 13 residues. The CDR3 is CASSRGTAYEQYF. For the CDR3, the DNA is TGTGCCAGCAGCAGAGGGACAGCCTACGAGCAGTACTTC.

The rearrangement links TRBV7-9 to TRBJ2-5; TRBD2 agrees at 9 bases. J gave up 1 base and V 5 bases, and 5 bases lay outside the gene matches. CDR3 length: 15 residues. The germline V gene encodes CDR1 SEHNR and CDR2 FQNEAQ (reference sequence). CDR3 loop: CASSLGLATQETQYF. For the CDR3, the DNA is TGTGCCAGCAGCCTGGGACTAGCAACCCAAGAGACCCAGTACTTC.

The table lists this clone with a few counts. In the same sample, other DNA sequences code for this CDR3. The chain carries TRBV5-8 and TRBJ1-4, with 7 bases lining up with TRBD1. The V gene's germline CDR1 is SGHTS and CDR2 YDEGEE. The CDR3 covers 14 residues. V shed 4 bases, J shed 10 bases, and the junction held 10 bases outside the gene matches. The CDR3: CASSARIQGRKLFF. The CDR3 DNA reads TGTGCCAGCAGCGCGCGAATACAGGGGAGAAAACTGTTTTTT. The complete variable domain, with remaining parts taken from reference TRBV5-8 and TRBJ1-4, reads EAGVTQSPTHLIKTRGQQATLRCSPISGHTSVYWYQQALGLGLQFLLWYDEGEERNRGNFPPRFSGRQFPNYSSELNVNALELEDSALYLCASSARIQGRKLFFGSGTQLSVL.

The CDR3 sequence is CASSLTSGPSTDTQYF. CDR3 sequence (DNA): TGCGCCAGCAGCTTGACTAGCGGGCCGAGCACAGATACGCAGTATTTT. J is TRBJ2-3 and V is TRBV5-1; 9 bases align to TRBD2. The J segment lost 0 bases and the V segment lost 1 base, leaving 3 bases of the junction unmatched. The CDR3 spans 16 residues. CDR1 SGHRS and CDR2 YFSETQ come from the germline V gene.

The rearrangement links TRBV5-6 to TRBJ1-1; maybe TRBD1 (6 bases). The CDR3 runs to 13 residues. Germline V lookup: CDR1 SGHDT, CDR2 YYEEEE. V lost 3 bases, J lost 9 bases, and 15 bases lay in between. CDR3 sequence (DNA): TGTGCCAGCAGCTCACAGGGTAGTGACAAAGCTTTCTTT. It is translated as CASSSQGSDKAFF.

The V call is TRBV9, the J call TRBJ2-7; 15 bases agree with TRBD2. Looked up from germline, CDR1 is SGDLS and CDR2 is YYNGEE. The CDR3 runs to 15 residues. V dropped 0 bases and J dropped 7; count of bases not matched to a gene: 2. The DNA for the CDR3 is TGTGCCAGCAGCGTAGCCGGACTAGCGGGAGGGGAGCAGTACTTC. It translates to CASSVAGLAGGEQYF.

This chain links TRBV18 with TRBJ1-1; no clear D gene. This CDR3 comprises 16 residues. Per germline, CDR1 KGHSH and CDR2 LQKENI. V was clipped by 6 bases and J by 0 bases, with 17 bases between them. The CDR3 region is CASSTEAGSMNTEAFF. Here the CDR3 DNA reads TGTGCCAGCTCCACGGAGGCTGGCTCGATGAACACTGAAGCTTTCTTT.

About this clone itself: Other nucleotide sequences from this sample produce the same CDR3. J is TRBJ1-1 and V is TRBV6-6; weak D call: TRBD1 (6 bases). This CDR3 is 14 amino acids long. Germline CDR1 and CDR2: MNHNY and SVGAGI (reference sequence). Between the trimmed V and J ends, which lost 0 bases and 4 bases, there was a span of 9 bases. This CDR3 is CASSYSGGGTEAFF. The CDR3 region has the DNA TGTGCCAGCAGTTACTCAGGGGGTGGCACTGAAGCTTTCTTT.

The sample holds one count of this clone. This rearrangement joins TRBV28 to TRBJ2-1; 11 nucleotides match TRBD1. The CDR3 totals 15 residues. J was trimmed by 4 bases and V by 6 bases; bases with no gene match: 5. Germline V gives CDR1 MDHEN, CDR2 SYDVKM. DNA for the CDR3: TGTGCCAGCAGAACCGGGACAGGGGGATACAATGAGCAGTTCTTC. Its translation is CASRTGTGGYNEQFF.

The chain is built from TRBV11-2 and TRBJ2-7; TRBD2 matches at 7 bases. Trimming took 5 bases from V and 12 from J; bases not matched to a gene: 13. In germline, CDR1 is SGHAT, CDR2 FQNNGV. This CDR3 region has 13 residues. The DNA of the CDR3 is TGTGCCAGCAGCGCCGGGACTATGGGCGCAGTGTACTTC. It encodes CASSAGTMGAVYF.

This chain links TRBV11-2 with TRBJ2-3; D is unresolved. This CDR3 is 13 amino acids long. V lost 4 bases to trimming and J lost 3 bases, with 8 bases between them. In germline, CDR1 is SGHAT, CDR2 FQNNGV. CDR3 residues: CASSSLTTDTQYF. The CDR3 nucleotides are TGTGCCAGCAGCTCTCTCACAACAGATACGCAGTATTTT.

The CDR3 here is CASSHQKTQYF. The CDR3 DNA is TGTGCCAGCAGTCATCAGAAGACCCAGTACTTC. V gene TRBV28 combines with J gene TRBJ2-5; D ambiguous. V was pared by 5 bases and J by 6 bases, with 7 bases between. The germline V gene encodes CDR1 MDHEN and CDR2 SYDVKM. The CDR3 contains 11 residues.

The chain combines TRBV28 with TRBJ2-7; 11 bases agree with TRBD2. CDR1 MDHEN and CDR2 SYDVKM come from the germline V gene. The CDR3 is 17 residues long. V lost 3 bases, J lost 1 base, and 8 bases stayed unmatched. CDR3 sequence reads: CASSFGTSGSGSYEQYF. The DNA of the CDR3 is TGTGCCAGCAGTTTCGGAACTAGCGGGAGTGGTTCCTACGAGCAGTACTTC.

Concerning this clone: One end of the junction fails to match germline, which may point to a read error. The V and J genes are TRBV7-9 and TRBJ1-2; D remains unclear. This CDR3 comprises 10 residues. Germline CDR1 and CDR2: SEHNR and FQNEAQ (reference sequence). The CDR3 loop reads CAGSPNGYTF. CDR3 coding DNA: TGTGCCGGCAGCCCTAATGGCTACACCTTC.

The J gene is TRBJ2-7, the V gene TRBV11-2, with 7 positions matching TRBD2. Unmatched junction bases numbered 3, after V lost 1 base and J lost 0 bases. Germline CDR1 SGHAT, CDR2 FQNNGV. The CDR3 is 15 residues long. The CDR3 reads CASSLGLAASYEQYF. DNA of the CDR3: TGTGCCAGCAGCTTAGGGCTAGCGGCCTCCTACGAGCAGTACTTC. Full variable domain (outside the CDR3, taken from reference TRBV11-2 and TRBJ2-7): EAGVAQSPRYKIIEKRQSVAFWCNPISGHATLYWYQQILGQGPKLLIQFQNNGVVDDSQLPKDRFSAERLKGVDSTLKIQPAKLEDSAVYLCASSLGLAASYEQYFGPGTRLTVT.

The V call is TRBV18, the J call TRBJ2-1; the D gene is possibly TRBD1 (5 bases). V lost 3 bases and J 1 base, leaving 16 bases between the germline ends. This CDR3 comprises 17 residues. Germline assignment: CDR1 KGHSH and CDR2 LQKENI. The CDR3 sequence: CASSPGQGLDSYNEQFF. The CDR3 nucleotides read TGTGCCAGCTCACCGGGGCAGGGCCTAGATTCCTACAATGAGCAGTTCTTC.

The CDR3 here is CASSYGQANTEAFF. In DNA form, the CDR3 reads TGTGCCAGCAGTTACGGGCAGGCGAACACTGAAGCTTTCTTT. This rearrangement joins TRBV6-5 to TRBJ1-1; D unclear. V lost 2 bases to trimming and J lost 1 base, with 8 bases between them. The CDR3 runs to 14 residues. Per the germline V gene, CDR1 is MNHEY and CDR2 is SVGAGI.

The chain carries TRBV13 and TRBJ2-1; TRBD2 aligns across 12 bases. CDR1 is PRHDT, CDR2 FYEKMQ, per germline (reference sequence). The CDR3 length is 21 residues. Losses at the gene ends were 4 bases for V and 6 bases for J; bases not matched to a gene: 22. CDR3 in amino acids: CASSSAGTSGSLTKIRNEQFF. The CDR3 DNA is TGTGCCAGCAGCTCTGCCGGGACTAGCGGGTCCCTCACCAAGATACGCAATGAGCAGTTCTTC.

This chain uses TRBV2 with TRBJ1-2; D is unresolved. CDR3 length: 17 amino acids. The ends were cut back, 7 bases at V and 0 bases at J, with 21 bases in the middle. CDR1 SNHLY and CDR2 FYNNEI come from the germline V gene. The CDR3, as DNA: TGTGCCAGCACCCGACTCGGGGATCTGAGTACTAACTATGGCTACACCTTC. This encodes CASTRLGDLSTNYGYTF.

This chain uses TRBV7-3 with TRBJ1-1; tentatively, D is TRBD1 (5 bases). Trimming shortened V by 5 bases and J by 1 base, and 8 bases separated the two germline ends. Germline V lookup: CDR1 SGHTA, CDR2 FQGTGA. This CDR3 spans 13 amino acids. The CDR3 is CASSDRPNTEAFF. The CDR3, as DNA: TGTGCCAGCAGCGACAGACCGAACACTGAAGCTTTCTTT.

The gene calls are TRBV5-5 and TRBJ1-5; D is uncertain. CDR3 size: 14 residues. Deletions cut 1 base from V and 7 bases from J, with 12 bases between. The germline V gene encodes CDR1 SGHKS and CDR2 YYEKEE (reference sequence). In nucleotides, the CDR3 is TGTGCCAGCAGCTTGCTAGACGGAGGGCAGCCCCAGCATTTT. Its protein product is CASSLLDGGQPQHF.

The J gene is TRBJ2-6, the V gene TRBV5-1; the match to TRBD1 covers 7 bases. The germline V gene encodes CDR1 SGHRS and CDR2 YFSETQ. The CDR3 covers 17 residues. The J segment lost 0 bases and the V segment lost 1 base, leaving 4 bases of the junction unmatched. CDR3 sequence (DNA): TGCGCCAGCAGCTTGATGGGACAGACCTCTGGGGCCAACGTCCTGACTTTC. This gives the protein CASSLMGQTSGANVLTF.